Listed here are 30 T cell receptor beta chains from one sample, sequenced in a study of early T cells in non-severe SARS-CoV-2 infection. One entry per CDR3 protein, called by TCRdb with MiXCR from the 5' RACE reads. The sample holds about 42,000 distinct CDR3 sequences, around 7% seen once. Sequenced input: whole blood. The receptors derive from an adult who was a healthcare worker with PCR-confirmed SARS-CoV-2 infection or an uninfected control (not recorded which).

This clonotype appeared a few times. This rearrangement joins TRBV5-6 to TRBJ2-2; a weak D match, TRBD1 (5 bases). CDR3 length equals 14 residues. Trimming took off 4 bases at V and 7 bases at J, with 14 bases between the two ends. CDR1 is SGHDT, CDR2 YYEEEE, per germline. CDR3 loop: CASSRLGPDGELFF. CDR3 coding DNA: TGTGCCAGCAGCCGGTTGGGGCCGGACGGGGAGCTGTTTTTT.

The rearrangement links TRBV2 to TRBJ2-7; 8 bases align to TRBD1. CDR3 length: 15 residues. Germline values: CDR1 SNHLY, CDR2 FYNNEI. Germline trimming cut 6 bases from V and 6 bases from J; bases unmatched to any gene: 13. CDR3 in amino acids: CASRRAGQEFVEQYF. CDR3 nucleotide sequence: TGTGCCAGCAGACGGGCGGGACAGGAATTTGTCGAGCAGTACTTC.

This clonotype has at least ten counts. The rearrangement links TRBV5-5 to TRBJ2-1, with 9 bases that match TRBD1. The CDR3 length is 19 residues. Per germline, CDR1 SGHKS and CDR2 YYEKEE (reference sequence). Trimming cost V 7 bases and J 0 bases; bases outside gene matches: 17. This CDR3 reads CASAPGTGSSLSSYNEQFF. In DNA form, the CDR3 reads TGTGCCAGCGCTCCCGGGACAGGGTCTTCGCTCAGCTCCTACAATGAGCAGTTCTTC.

The V gene is TRBV5-6, the J gene TRBJ2-2, with a weak D call TRBD1 (6 bases). V was shortened by 4 bases and J by 0 bases, with 13 bases between the two germline ends. The germline V gene has CDR1 SGHDT and CDR2 YYEEEE. The CDR3 spans 16 residues. CDR3 loop: CASSVGQFANTGELFF. CDR3 in DNA: TGTGCCAGCAGCGTAGGACAGTTCGCGAACACCGGGGAGCTGTTTTTT.

This chain links TRBV6-6 with TRBJ2-1; 7 bases match TRBD1. CDR3 length: 15 residues. J lost 7 bases, V lost 2 bases, and 8 bases had no gene match. Per the germline V gene, CDR1 is MNHNY and CDR2 is SVGAGI (reference sequence). The CDR3 loop is CASSYPGTVGNEQFF. The CDR3 nucleotides read TGTGCCAGCAGTTACCCAGGGACAGTCGGGAATGAGCAGTTCTTC.

In its sample, this clonotype was seen a few times. The chain uses TRBV29-1 and TRBJ2-2; TRBD1 might be the D (7 bases). The CDR3 loop spans 14 amino acids. Germline V gives CDR1 SQVTM, CDR2 ANQGSEA. V shed 2 bases and J shed 5 bases, with 12 bases lying between them. CDR3 DNA: TGCAGCGTTGAACAGGAGGGGGCGACCGGGGAGCTGTTTTTT. This codes for CSVEQEGATGELFF.

In its sample, this clonotype was seen many times. CDR3 nucleotides: TGTGCCATCAGCATACAAGAGACCCAGTACTTC. This sequence encodes CAISIQETQYF. The V and J genes are TRBV10-3 and TRBJ2-5; D remains unclear. CDR1 is ENHRY, CDR2 SYGVKD, per germline. With 6 bases removed from V and 2 bases from J, the gap between germline ends came to 4 bases. The CDR3 is 11 amino acids.

CDR3 region: CASSLVHHTGELFF. In DNA, the CDR3 is TGTGCCAGCAGCTTAGTCCATCACACCGGGGAGCTGTTTTTT. The chain uses TRBV11-2 and TRBJ2-2; D gene uncertain. Germline CDR1 is SGHAT and CDR2 is FQNNGV. The CDR3 is 14 residues long. Trimming removed 1 base at V and 3 bases at J, with 6 bases between.

V usage is TRBV12-3 or TRBV12-4 and J usage is TRBJ2-1; a weak D match, TRBD2 (5 bases). CDR3 size: 13 residues. The V end lost 1 base, the J end lost 8 bases, and 9 bases lay between the germline ends. This chain's CDR3 is CASSLGERDEQFF. The CDR3 DNA is TGTGCCAGCAGTTTAGGGGAGCGAGATGAGCAGTTCTTC.

A few counts support this clonotype. The chain has TRBV12-3 or TRBV12-4 and TRBJ2-7; TRBD1 or TRBD2 may be the D gene (7 bases each). Between the trimmed V and J ends, which lost 8 bases and 5 bases, there was a span of 19 bases. This CDR3 has 14 residues. The chain's CDR3 is CASGRQGGQDEQYF. Written as DNA, the CDR3 is TGTGCCAGCGGGCGTCAGGGGGGGCAGGACGAGCAGTACTTC.

This clonotype turned up a few times. V usage is TRBV5-1 and J usage is TRBJ2-5; no firm D call. The V end was cut by 4 bases, the J end by 10 bases, with 14 bases between. Per germline, CDR1 SGHRS and CDR2 YFSETQ. The CDR3 has 12 residues. CDR3 region: CASSPAGQVQYF. DNA of the CDR3: TGCGCCAGCAGCCCGGCTGGGCAAGTCCAGTACTTC.

The V and J genes are TRBV5-6 and TRBJ2-7; D is tentatively TRBD1 or TRBD2 (5 bases each). The V and J ends lost 5 bases and 3 bases respectively, with 18 bases between them. This CDR3 is 15 amino acids long. Per the germline V gene, CDR1 is SGHDT and CDR2 is YYEEEE. In DNA form, the CDR3 reads TGTGCCAGCAGAAGCCCGGGACGCTCGAACTACGAGCAGTACTTC. Its protein is CASRSPGRSNYEQYF.

This clonotype was seen a handful of times. The rearrangement joins TRBV19 to TRBJ2-1; D is perhaps TRBD2 (5 bases). The CDR3 totals 14 residues. The V end lost 4 bases, the J end lost 8 bases, and 15 bases lay between the germline ends. Germline V CDR1 and CDR2: LNHDA, SQIVND (reference sequence). CDR3 DNA: TGTGCCAGTAGTAGCTCGGGGTTTTGGGATGAGCAGTTCTTC. Residues: CASSSSGFWDEQFF.

This clonotype was seen only a few times. This sequence joins TRBV28 and TRBJ2-7; 9 nucleotides line up with TRBD2. This CDR3 is built from 18 residues. V lost 3 bases, J lost 7 bases, and 19 bases stayed unmatched. Germline-derived CDR1 and CDR2 are MDHEN and SYDVKM. The CDR3 loop reads CASSFIGGAREGLYEQYF. In DNA, the CDR3 is TGTGCCAGCAGTTTTATTGGTGGGGCGCGGGAGGGCCTGTATGAGCAGTACTTC.

This clonotype turned up a few times. This chain joins TRBV7-6 and TRBJ2-3; 9 positions match TRBD1. With 7 bases clipped from V and 4 bases from J, the junction kept 9 bases outside the gene matches. Germline-derived CDR1 and CDR2 are SGHVS and FNYEAQ. CDR3 length equals 15 residues. This CDR3 reads CASIIGTGNADTQYF. The CDR3 DNA sequence: TGTGCCAGCATCATTGGGACAGGGAATGCAGATACGCAGTATTTT.

In this sample, this clonotype turned up many times. The rearrangement joins TRBV27 to TRBJ1-3; weak D call: TRBD1 (6 bases). There are 13 residues in the CDR3. Germline V CDR1 and CDR2: MNHEY, SMNVEV (reference sequence). Trimming shortened V by 8 bases and J by 2 bases, and 10 bases separated the two germline ends. CDR3 region: CASRQAAGNTIYF. Here the CDR3 DNA reads TGTGCCAGCCGACAGGCGGCTGGAAACACCATATATTTT.

This rearrangement joins TRBV20-1 to TRBJ2-7; D may be TRBD1 (6 bases). Germline loops: CDR1 DFQATT, CDR2 SNEGSKA (reference sequence). V gave up 1 base and J gave up 3 bases, with 13 bases separating them. The CDR3 spans 14 residues. The CDR3 sequence: CSARAGKGDYEQYF. The CDR3 nucleotides read TGCAGTGCTAGAGCCGGGAAGGGGGACTACGAGCAGTACTTC.

This clonotype was observed a handful of times. V usage is TRBV11-2 and J usage is TRBJ2-1, with 9 bases identical to TRBD2. The CDR3 totals 15 residues. J lost 5 bases, V lost 3 bases, and 5 bases had no gene match. Germline CDR1 reads SGHAT; CDR2 reads FQNNGV. This CDR3 reads CASSLATSGDNEQFF. The CDR3 DNA is TGTGCCAGCAGCTTGGCGACTAGCGGAGACAATGAGCAGTTCTTC.

This clonotype was seen at least ten times. The chain has TRBV20-1 and TRBJ1-5, with TRBD1 as a possible D gene (5 bases). V was pared by 0 bases and J by 10 bases, with 10 bases between. The CDR3 runs 12 residues. Germline lookup yields CDR1 DFQATT and CDR2 SNEGSKA (reference sequence). The CDR3 loop is CSARDGGEPQHF. As DNA, the CDR3 is TGCAGTGCTAGAGATGGAGGGGAACCCCAGCATTTT.

This clonotype was seen once. The chain recombines TRBV12-3 or TRBV12-4 with TRBJ2-7, with D perhaps matching TRBD2 (6 bases). Trimming cost V 9 bases and J 2 bases, with 17 bases left between them. This CDR3 spans 14 amino acids. Written as DNA, the CDR3 is TGTGCCAGTACCCCGGGACTGCACGCCTACGAGCAGTACTTC. This gives the protein CASTPGLHAYEQYF.

This clonotype has only a few counts. The chain has TRBV15 and TRBJ2-7, with D uncertain. CDR1 and CDR2 from the germline V gene are LNHNV and YYDKDF (reference sequence). This CDR3 spans 13 amino acids. Trimming stripped 4 bases from V and 3 bases from J, with 10 bases between. The CDR3 sequence: CATSINRNYEQYF. The CDR3 DNA is TGTGCCACCAGCATTAACAGAAACTACGAGCAGTACTTC.

In the case of this clonotype: A single base separates this from a much larger clone, so it may be a read error. The V call is TRBV6-2 or TRBV6-3, the J call TRBJ2-1; 10 nucleotides agree with TRBD2. With V trimmed by 5 bases and J by 6 bases, 13 bases remained unmatched. This CDR3 contains 17 residues. Germline loops: CDR1 MNHEY, CDR2 SVGEGT. The CDR3 sequence is CASSRGALAGAINEQFF. The CDR3, as DNA: TGTGCCAGCAGTAGGGGGGCCCTAGCGGGGGCTATCAATGAGCAGTTCTTC.

The chain recombines TRBV3-1 with TRBJ2-7; D might be TRBD1 (5 bases). CDR3 size: 14 residues. The ends were cut back, 4 bases at V and 0 bases at J, with 10 bases in the middle. Germline CDR1 reads LGHDT; CDR2 reads YNNKEL (reference sequence). In nucleotides, the CDR3 is TGTGCCAGCAGCCTCGGACAAAGCTCCTACGAGCAGTACTTC. Its protein product is CASSLGQSSYEQYF.

In this sample, this clonotype turned up a few times. CDR3 bases: TGTGCCAGCAGCTTGGGAACAGGGGGCCTGCAAGAGACCCAGTACTTC. Protein: CASSLGTGGLQETQYF. The chain recombines TRBV7-9 with TRBJ2-5; TRBD1 aligns across 9 bases. This CDR3 region has 16 residues. Germline CDR1 reads SEHNR; CDR2 reads FQNEAQ (reference sequence). V was pared by 3 bases and J by 2 bases, with 7 bases of the junction left unmatched.

This clonotype was detected ten times or more. The chain couples TRBV2 to TRBJ1-2, with D tentatively TRBD1 (6 bases). CDR1 is SNHLY, CDR2 FYNNEI, per germline. Trimming removed 7 bases from V and 8 bases from J, with 17 bases in between. This CDR3 has 13 amino acids. The CDR3 loop is CASIGQPRQGYTF. In DNA form, the CDR3 reads TGTGCCAGCATCGGACAGCCACGGCAAGGCTACACCTTC.

This clonotype is medium-sized. The rearrangement links TRBV6-4 to TRBJ2-6; 10 bases align to TRBD1. This CDR3 has 16 residues. V gave up 8 bases and J gave up 4 bases; unmatched junction bases: 8. Germline assignment: CDR1 MRHNA and CDR2 SNTAGT. CDR3 protein: CASGPGQGDGANVLTF. CDR3 bases: TGTGCCAGCGGTCCCGGACAGGGGGACGGGGCCAACGTCCTGACTTTC.

This clonotype has just a few counts. The chain employs TRBV3-2 and TRBJ2-7; the DNA was not compared with TRBD2, the D call given in the table. TRBV3-2 is noted as a pseudogene. CDR3 size: 11 residues. The CDR3 coding sequence is TGTGCCAGCAACCTACCTCCCGAGCAGTACTTC. Protein: CASNLPPEQYF.

The chain recombines TRBV27 with TRBJ1-2, with D unresolved. Germline V gene lookup returns CDR1 MNHEY and CDR2 SMNVEV (reference sequence). Trimming cost V 0 bases and J 1 base, with 12 bases left between them. The CDR3 runs to 16 residues. Written as DNA, the CDR3 is TGTGCCAGCAGTTTATCGACTGGTAGGGTTAACTATGGCTACACCTTC. It codes for CASSLSTGRVNYGYTF.

The CDR3 nucleotides read TGTGCCAGCTCATTGGGACAGGACAGGGAGCAGTTCTTC. Its protein is CASSLGQDREQFF. The genes are TRBV18 and TRBJ2-1; 8 bases map to TRBD1. After removal of 5 bases from V and 10 bases from J, the junction contained 7 bases not matched to a gene. Germline V gene lookup returns CDR1 KGHSH and CDR2 LQKENI. The CDR3 runs to 13 residues.

A few counts support this clonotype. This chain links TRBV9 with TRBJ2-3, with a tentative D call TRBD1 (6 bases). Germline V lookup: CDR1 SGDLS, CDR2 YYNGEE. With 3 bases removed from V and 2 bases from J, the gap between germline ends came to 19 bases. The CDR3 is made up of 17 amino acids. In DNA form, the CDR3 reads TGTGCCAGCAGCGAGGAACCGGACAGTTCTTCCACAGATACGCAGTATTTT. Protein product: CASSEEPDSSSTDTQYF.